Listed here is a single T cell receptor (beta chain). Its target is not known. These data belong to a study of blood T cells in healthy people across ages. The V gene lost 2 bases and the J gene lost 13 bases, with 18 bases spanning the gap. The germline CDR1 and CDR2 sequences are LGHNA and YNFKEQ. The length of the CDR3 is 14 residues. Regarding the study as a whole: Higher naive T cell percentage went strongly together with higher TCR beta diversity. Long-lived donors carried more naive CD4+ cells and greater diversity than aged donors.

With a J-beta primer mix and a sample-barcoded 5' primer, a second PCR ran about 7 to 11 cycles. Through a template-switch adaptor with 12 random nucleotides, each cDNA molecule received a tag. Via MiXCR, TCRdb re-called the 5' RACE reads, giving one row per CDR3 protein. The data show approximately 1.5 million distinct CDR3 sequences, about 35% seen once. The clonotype comes from a woman aged 30 to 39 in good health. The sequenced sample consisted of blood. The V and J genes are TRBV4-2 and TRBJ2-1; D gene uncertain. The CDR3 protein is CASSQTSPPALQFF. The CDR3 DNA is TGTGCCAGCAGCCAAACGAGCCCTCCTGCTCTCCAGTTCTTC.